These T cell receptor beta chains were read from a single sample in a study of shared clonotypes between healthy human individuals. Repertoires were generated with immunoSEQ multiplex PCR, while TCRdb's copy carries only in-frame clones and drops some. This table holds more than 2 million clones, 85% to 95% found once. Sequenced: naive CD8+ T cells sorted from blood. The receptors were sampled from a young man in good health. The CDR3 runs from the conserved cysteine through the conserved F or W. The D gene is left open where the match is weak. A clone size is listed for some rows: how often the clone was seen (once, few, many), or a class if it is expanded.

v_gene	abundance	j_gene	len	d_gene	CDR3aa	CDR3nt
TRBV30	.	TRBJ2-7	14	TRBD1	CAWSAPGQGWEQYF	TGTGCCTGGAGCGCCCCGGGACAGGGATGGGAGCAGTACTTC
TRBV30	.	TRBJ2-3	13	TRBD2	CACERGGADTQYF	TGTGCCTGCGAGCGGGGGGGCGCCGATACGCAGTATTTT
TRBV19	.	TRBJ2-7	13	.	CASSHRVTYEQYF	TGTGCCAGTAGTCACAGGGTCACCTACGAGCAGTACTTC
TRBV9	.	TRBJ2-7	13	TRBD2	CASSVGLADEQYF	TGTGCCAGCAGCGTAGGACTAGCGGACGAGCAGTACTTC
TRBV4-1	.	TRBJ2-7	15	.	CASSQLWGTSYEQYF	TGCGCCAGCAGCCAACTTTGGGGCACTTCCTACGAGCAGTACTTC
TRBV10-2	.	TRBJ2-3	15	.	CASTTRGRTSDTQYF	TGCGCCAGCACCACCAGAGGGCGTACATCAGATACGCAGTATTTT
TRBV6-1	.	TRBJ1-3	17	.	CASSEWAVILTGNTIYF	TGTGCCAGCAGTGAATGGGCGGTCATCTTGACTGGAAACACCATATATTTT
TRBV4-1	.	TRBJ1-5	13	.	CASSTGLNQPQHF	TGCGCCAGCAGCACAGGGCTGAATCAGCCCCAGCATTTT
TRBV4-3	.	TRBJ1-1	13	.	CASSQDPQVEAFF	TGCGCCAGCAGCCAAGACCCCCAGGTAGAAGCTTTCTTT
TRBV30	.	TRBJ2-7	15	.	CAWSPDSFGVYEQYF	TGTGCCTGGAGCCCGGATAGCTTCGGCGTCTACGAGCAGTACTTC
TRBV6-5	.	TRBJ2-5	14	TRBD1	CASSLQGMRETQYF	TGTGCCAGCAGCCTACAGGGGATGAGGGAGACCCAGTACTTC
TRBV29-1	once	TRBJ2-1	11	.	CSVAGYNEQFF	TGCAGCGTTGCGGGGTACAATGAGCAGTTCTTC
TRBV7-6	.	TRBJ1-6	13	.	CASSLEEGSPLHF	TGTGCCAGCAGCTTAGAAGAGGGTTCACCCCTCCACTTT